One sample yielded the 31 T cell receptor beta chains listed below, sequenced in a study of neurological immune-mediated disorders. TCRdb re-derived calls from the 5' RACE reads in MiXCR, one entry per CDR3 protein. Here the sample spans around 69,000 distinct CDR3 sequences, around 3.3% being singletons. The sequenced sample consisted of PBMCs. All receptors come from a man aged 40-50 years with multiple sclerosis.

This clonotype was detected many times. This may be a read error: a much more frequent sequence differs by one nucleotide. CDR3 nucleotide sequence: TGTGCCAGCAGCCCCATGGGAAAAGTCCTGTACTTC. Translation: CASSPMGKVLYF. The V call is TRBV3-1, the J call TRBJ2-5; D remains ambiguous. V gave up 4 bases and J gave up 13 bases, with 16 bases separating them. CDR1 and CDR2 (germline): LGHDT, YNNKEL (reference sequence). The CDR3 has 12 amino acids.

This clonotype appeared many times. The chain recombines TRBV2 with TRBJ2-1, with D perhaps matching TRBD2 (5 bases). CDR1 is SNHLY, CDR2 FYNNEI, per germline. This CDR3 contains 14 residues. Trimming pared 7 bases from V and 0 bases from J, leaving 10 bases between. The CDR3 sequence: CASTLGSSYNEQFF. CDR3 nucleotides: TGTGCCAGCACTCTGGGGAGCTCCTACAATGAGCAGTTCTTC.

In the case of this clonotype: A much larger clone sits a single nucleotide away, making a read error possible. DNA of the CDR3: TGCGCCAGCAGAAGGGGAAAAAATAACTATGGCTACACCTTC. Translating gives CASRRGKNNYGYTF. This rearrangement joins TRBV5-1 to TRBJ1-2; weak D call: TRBD1 (5 bases). Germline V gene lookup returns CDR1 SGHRS and CDR2 YFSETQ. The CDR3 totals 14 residues. With 5 bases removed from V and 1 base from J, the gap between germline ends came to 12 bases.

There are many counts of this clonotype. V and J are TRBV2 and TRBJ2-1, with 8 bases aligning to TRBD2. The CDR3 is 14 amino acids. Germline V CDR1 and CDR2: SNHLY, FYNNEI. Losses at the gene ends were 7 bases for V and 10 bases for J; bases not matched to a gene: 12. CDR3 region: CASKGAGDVKEQFF. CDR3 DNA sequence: TGTGCCAGCAAGGGAGCGGGAGATGTCAAAGAGCAGTTCTTC.

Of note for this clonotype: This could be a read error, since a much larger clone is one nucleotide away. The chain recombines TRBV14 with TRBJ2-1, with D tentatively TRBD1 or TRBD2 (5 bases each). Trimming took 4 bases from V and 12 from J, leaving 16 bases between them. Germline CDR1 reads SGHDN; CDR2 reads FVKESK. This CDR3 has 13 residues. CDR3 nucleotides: TGTGCCAGCAGCCCCAAGGGGCCCAGCGGGCAGTTCTTC. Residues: CASSPKGPSGQFF.

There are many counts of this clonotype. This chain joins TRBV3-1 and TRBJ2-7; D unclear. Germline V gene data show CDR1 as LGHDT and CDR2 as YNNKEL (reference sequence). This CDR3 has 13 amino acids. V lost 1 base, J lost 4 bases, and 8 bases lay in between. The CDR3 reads CASSQGGRYEQYF. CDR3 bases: TGTGCCAGCAGCCAAGGAGGCAGATACGAGCAGTACTTC.

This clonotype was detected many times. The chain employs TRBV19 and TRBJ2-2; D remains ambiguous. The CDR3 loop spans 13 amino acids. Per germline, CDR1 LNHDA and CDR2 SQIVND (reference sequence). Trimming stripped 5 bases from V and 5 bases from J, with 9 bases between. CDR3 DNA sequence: TGTGCCAGTAGTTCGGACGGAACCGGGGAGCTGTTTTTT. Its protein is CASSSDGTGELFF.

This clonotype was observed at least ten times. The CDR3 DNA reads TGCGCCAGCATAGGACTAACGGGGGCTCCCAATGAGCAGTTCTTC. It is translated as CASIGLTGAPNEQFF. The V gene is TRBV5-1, the J gene TRBJ2-1; tentatively, D is TRBD1 or TRBD2 (6 bases each). CDR1 and CDR2 from the germline V gene are SGHRS and YFSETQ. The CDR3 extends over 15 amino acids. Trimming pared 6 bases from V and 6 bases from J, leaving 19 bases between.

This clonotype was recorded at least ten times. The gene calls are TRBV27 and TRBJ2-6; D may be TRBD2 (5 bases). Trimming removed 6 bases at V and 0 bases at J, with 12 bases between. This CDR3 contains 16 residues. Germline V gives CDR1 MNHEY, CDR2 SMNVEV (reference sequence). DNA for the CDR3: TGTGCCAGCAGCCGCGGGTCGGTCTCTGGGGCCAACGTCCTGACTTTC. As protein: CASSRGSVSGANVLTF.

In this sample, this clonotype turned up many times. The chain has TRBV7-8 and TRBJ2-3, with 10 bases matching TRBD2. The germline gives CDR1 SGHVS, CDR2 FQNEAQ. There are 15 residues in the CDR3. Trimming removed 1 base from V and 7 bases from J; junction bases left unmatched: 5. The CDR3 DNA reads TGTGCCAGCAGCTTAGTCGCTAGCGGGGGCAATACGCAGTATTTT. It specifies CASSLVASGGNTQYF.

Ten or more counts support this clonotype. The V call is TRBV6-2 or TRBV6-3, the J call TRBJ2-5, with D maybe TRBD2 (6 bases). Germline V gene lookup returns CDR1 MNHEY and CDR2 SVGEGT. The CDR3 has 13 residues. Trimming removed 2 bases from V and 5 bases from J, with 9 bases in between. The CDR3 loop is CASSYAGWETQYF. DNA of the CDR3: TGTGCCAGCAGTTACGCGGGGTGGGAGACCCAGTACTTC.

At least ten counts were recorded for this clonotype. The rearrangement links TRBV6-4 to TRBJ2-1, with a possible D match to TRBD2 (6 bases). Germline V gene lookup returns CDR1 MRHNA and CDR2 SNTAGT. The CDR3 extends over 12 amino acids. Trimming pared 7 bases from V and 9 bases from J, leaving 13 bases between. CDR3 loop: CASMDYSGEQFF. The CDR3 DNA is TGTGCCAGCATGGACTACTCCGGTGAGCAGTTCTTC.

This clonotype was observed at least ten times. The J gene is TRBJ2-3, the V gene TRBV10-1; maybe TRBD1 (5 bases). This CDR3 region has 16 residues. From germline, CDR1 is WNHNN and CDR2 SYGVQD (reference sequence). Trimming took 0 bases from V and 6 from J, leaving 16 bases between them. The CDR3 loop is CASSESGRMKGDTQYF. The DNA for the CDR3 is TGCGCCAGCAGTGAGTCTGGGCGGATGAAGGGGGATACGCAGTATTTT.

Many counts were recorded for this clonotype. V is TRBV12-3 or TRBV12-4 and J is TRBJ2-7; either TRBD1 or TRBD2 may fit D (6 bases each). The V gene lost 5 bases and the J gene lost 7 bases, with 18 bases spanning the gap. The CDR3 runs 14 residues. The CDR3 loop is CASSESGAAREQYF. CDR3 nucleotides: TGTGCCAGCAGTGAGTCGGGGGCCGCGCGGGAGCAGTACTTC.

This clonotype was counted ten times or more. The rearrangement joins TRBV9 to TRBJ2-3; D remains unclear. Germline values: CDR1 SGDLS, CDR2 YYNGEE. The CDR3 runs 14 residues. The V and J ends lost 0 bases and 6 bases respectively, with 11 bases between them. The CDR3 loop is CASSVGGPPDTQYF. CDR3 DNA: TGTGCCAGCAGCGTAGGTGGACCGCCGGATACGCAGTATTTT.

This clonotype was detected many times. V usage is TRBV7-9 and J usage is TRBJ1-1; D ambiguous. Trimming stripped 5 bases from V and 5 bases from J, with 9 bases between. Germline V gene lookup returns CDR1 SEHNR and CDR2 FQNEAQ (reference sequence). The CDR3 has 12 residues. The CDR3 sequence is CASSQQWTEAFF. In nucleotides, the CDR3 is TGTGCCAGCAGCCAACAGTGGACTGAAGCTTTCTTT.

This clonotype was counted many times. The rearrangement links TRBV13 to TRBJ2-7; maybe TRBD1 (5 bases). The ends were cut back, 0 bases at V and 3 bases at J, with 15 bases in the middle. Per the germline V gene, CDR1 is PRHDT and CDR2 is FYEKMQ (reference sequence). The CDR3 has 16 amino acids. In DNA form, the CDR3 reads TGTGCCAGCAGCTTAGGAGCCTTGGGGCGGCGCTACGAGCAGTACTTC. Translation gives CASSLGALGRRYEQYF.

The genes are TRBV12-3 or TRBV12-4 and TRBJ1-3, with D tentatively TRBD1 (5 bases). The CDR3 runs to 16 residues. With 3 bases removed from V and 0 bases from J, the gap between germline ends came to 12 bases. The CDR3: CASSFWDGSSGNTIYF. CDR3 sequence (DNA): TGTGCCAGCAGTTTTTGGGACGGAAGCTCTGGAAACACCATATATTTT.

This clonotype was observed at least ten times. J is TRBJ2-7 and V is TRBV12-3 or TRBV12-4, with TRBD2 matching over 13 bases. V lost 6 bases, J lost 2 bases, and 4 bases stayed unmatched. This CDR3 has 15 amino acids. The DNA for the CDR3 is TGTGCCAGCAGGTTTACTAGCGGGGGGGCCTACGAGCAGTACTTC. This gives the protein CASRFTSGGAYEQYF.

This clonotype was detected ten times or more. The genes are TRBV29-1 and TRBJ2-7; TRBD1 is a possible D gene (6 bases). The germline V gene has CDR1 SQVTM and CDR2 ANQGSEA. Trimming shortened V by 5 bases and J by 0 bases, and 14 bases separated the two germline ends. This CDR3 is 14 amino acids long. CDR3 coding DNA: TGCAGCGTTTCAGGGGACACAAGCTCCTACGAGCAGTACTTC. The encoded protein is CSVSGDTSSYEQYF.

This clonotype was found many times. The DNA of the CDR3 is TGTGCCATCAGTCCCGAGGGGGTAGGAGGCACTGAAGCTTTCTTT. Translating it yields CAISPEGVGGTEAFF. The chain has TRBV10-3 and TRBJ1-1; a weak D match, TRBD1 (6 bases). The germline V gene has CDR1 ENHRY and CDR2 SYGVKD. There are 15 residues in the CDR3. V was cut by 5 bases and J by 4 bases, with 17 bases left in between.

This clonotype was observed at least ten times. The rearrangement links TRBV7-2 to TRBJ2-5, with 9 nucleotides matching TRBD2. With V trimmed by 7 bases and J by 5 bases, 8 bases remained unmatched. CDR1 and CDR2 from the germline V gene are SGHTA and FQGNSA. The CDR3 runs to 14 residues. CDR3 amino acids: CASNWGLAGETQYF. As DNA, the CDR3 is TGTGCCAGCAACTGGGGACTAGCCGGGGAGACCCAGTACTTC.

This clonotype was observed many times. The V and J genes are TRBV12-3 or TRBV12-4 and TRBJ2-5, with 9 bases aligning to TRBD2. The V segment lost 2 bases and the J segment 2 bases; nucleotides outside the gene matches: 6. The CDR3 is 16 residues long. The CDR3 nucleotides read TGTGCCAGCAGTTTACGGCTAGCGGGGTGGCAAGAGACCCAGTACTTC. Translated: CASSLRLAGWQETQYF.

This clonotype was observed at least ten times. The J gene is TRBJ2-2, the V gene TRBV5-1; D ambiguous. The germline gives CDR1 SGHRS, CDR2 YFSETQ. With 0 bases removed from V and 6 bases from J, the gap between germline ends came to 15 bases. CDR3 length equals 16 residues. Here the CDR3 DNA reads TGCGCCAGCAGCTTGGTGGTTAGTCGTGGAGCCGGGGAGCTGTTTTTT. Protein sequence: CASSLVVSRGAGELFF. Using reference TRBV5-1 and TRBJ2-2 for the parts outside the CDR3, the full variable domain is KAGVTQTPRYLIKTRGQQVTLSCSPISGHRSVSWYQQTPGQGLQFLFEYFSETQRNKGNFPGRFSGRQFSNSRSEMNVSTLELGDSALYLCASSLVVSRGAGELFFGEGSRLTVL.

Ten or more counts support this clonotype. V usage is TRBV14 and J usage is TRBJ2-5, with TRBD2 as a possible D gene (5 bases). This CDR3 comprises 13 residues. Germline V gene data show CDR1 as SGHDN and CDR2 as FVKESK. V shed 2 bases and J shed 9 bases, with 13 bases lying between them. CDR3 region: CASSQKMRAPQYF. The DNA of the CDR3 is TGTGCCAGCAGCCAAAAAATGAGGGCGCCCCAGTACTTC. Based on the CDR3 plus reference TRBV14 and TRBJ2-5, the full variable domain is EAGVTQFPSHSVIEKGQTVTLRCDPISGHDNLYWYRRVMGKEIKFLLHFVKESKQDESGMPNNRFLAERTGGTYSTLKVQPAELEDSGVYFCASSQKMRAPQYFGPGTRLLVL.

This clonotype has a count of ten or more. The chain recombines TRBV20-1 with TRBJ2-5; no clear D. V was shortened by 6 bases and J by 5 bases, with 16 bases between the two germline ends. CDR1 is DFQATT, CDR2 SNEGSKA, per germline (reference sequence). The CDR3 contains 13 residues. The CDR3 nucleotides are TGCAGTGCCTCCATCCGTTTGACGGAGACCCAGTACTTC. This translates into CSASIRLTETQYF.

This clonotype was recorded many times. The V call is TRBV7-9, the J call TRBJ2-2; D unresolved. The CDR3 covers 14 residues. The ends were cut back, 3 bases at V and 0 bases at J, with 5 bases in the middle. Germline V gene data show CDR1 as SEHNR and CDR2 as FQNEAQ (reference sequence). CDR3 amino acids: CASSFGANTGELFF. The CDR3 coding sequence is TGTGCCAGCAGCTTTGGGGCGAACACCGGGGAGCTGTTTTTT.

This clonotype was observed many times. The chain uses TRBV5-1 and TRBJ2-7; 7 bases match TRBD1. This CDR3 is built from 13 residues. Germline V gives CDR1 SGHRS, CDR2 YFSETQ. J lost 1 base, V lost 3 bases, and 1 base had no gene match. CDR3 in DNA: TGCGCCAGCAGCTCGGGACAGTCCTACGAGCAGTACTTC. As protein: CASSSGQSYEQYF.

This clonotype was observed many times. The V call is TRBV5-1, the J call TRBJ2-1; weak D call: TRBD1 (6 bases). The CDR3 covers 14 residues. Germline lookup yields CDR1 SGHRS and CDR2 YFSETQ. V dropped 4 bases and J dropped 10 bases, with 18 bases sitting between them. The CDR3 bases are TGCGCCAGCAGCCTGGACAGACCCCCCAGGGAGCAGTTCTTC. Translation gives CASSLDRPPREQFF.

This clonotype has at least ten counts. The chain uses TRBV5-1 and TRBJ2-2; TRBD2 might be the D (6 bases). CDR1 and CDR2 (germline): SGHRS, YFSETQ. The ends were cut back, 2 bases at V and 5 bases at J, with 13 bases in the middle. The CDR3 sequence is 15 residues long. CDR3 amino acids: CASSLDSGRTGELFF. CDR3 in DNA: TGCGCCAGCAGCTTAGACAGTGGGAGGACCGGGGAGCTGTTTTTT.

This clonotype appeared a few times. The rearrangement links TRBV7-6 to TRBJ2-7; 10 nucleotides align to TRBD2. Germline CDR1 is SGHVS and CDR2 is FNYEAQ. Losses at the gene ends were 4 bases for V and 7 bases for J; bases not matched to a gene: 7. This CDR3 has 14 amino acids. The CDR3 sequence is CASSYTSGAKEQYF. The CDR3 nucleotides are TGTGCCAGCAGCTACACTAGCGGGGCCAAAGAGCAGTACTTC.